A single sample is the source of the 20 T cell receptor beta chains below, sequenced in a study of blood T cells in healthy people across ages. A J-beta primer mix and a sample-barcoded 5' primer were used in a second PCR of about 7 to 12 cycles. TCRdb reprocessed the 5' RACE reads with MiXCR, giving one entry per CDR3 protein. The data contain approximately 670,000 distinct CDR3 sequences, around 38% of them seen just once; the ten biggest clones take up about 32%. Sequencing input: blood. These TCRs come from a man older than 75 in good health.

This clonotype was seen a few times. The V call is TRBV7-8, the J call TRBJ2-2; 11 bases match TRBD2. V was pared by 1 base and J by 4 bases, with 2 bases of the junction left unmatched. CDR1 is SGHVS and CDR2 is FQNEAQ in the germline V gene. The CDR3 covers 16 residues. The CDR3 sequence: CASSLELAGVTGELFF. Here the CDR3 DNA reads TGTGCCAGCAGCTTAGAACTAGCGGGAGTCACCGGGGAGCTGTTTTTT.

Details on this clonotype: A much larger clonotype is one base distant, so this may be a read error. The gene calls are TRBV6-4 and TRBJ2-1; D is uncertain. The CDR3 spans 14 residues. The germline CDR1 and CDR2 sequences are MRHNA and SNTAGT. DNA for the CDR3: TGTGCCAGCAGGAGCTCAAGCTCCCACAATGAGCAGTTCTTC. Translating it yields CASRSSSSHNEQFF.

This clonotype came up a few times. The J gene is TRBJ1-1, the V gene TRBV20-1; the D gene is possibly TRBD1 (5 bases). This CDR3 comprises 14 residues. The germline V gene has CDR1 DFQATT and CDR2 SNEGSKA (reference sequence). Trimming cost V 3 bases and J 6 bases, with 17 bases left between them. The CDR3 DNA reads TGCAGTGCTAGTGACAGAGTTTCCTCCTCTGAAGCTTTCTTT. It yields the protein CSASDRVSSSEAFF.

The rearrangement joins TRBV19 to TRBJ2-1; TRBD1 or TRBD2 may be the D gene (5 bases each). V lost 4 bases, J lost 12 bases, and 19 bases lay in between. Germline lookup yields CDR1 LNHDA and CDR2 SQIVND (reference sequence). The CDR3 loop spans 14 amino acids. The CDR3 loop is CASSKRDRATGQFF. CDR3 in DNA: TGTGCCAGTAGTAAAAGGGACCGCGCTACGGGGCAGTTCTTC. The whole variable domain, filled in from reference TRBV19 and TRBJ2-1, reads DGGITQSPKYLFRKEGQNVTLSCEQNLNHDAMYWYRQDPGQGLRLIYYSQIVNDFQKGDIAEGYSVSREKKESFPLTVTSAQKNPTAFYLCASSKRDRATGQFFGPGTRLTVL.

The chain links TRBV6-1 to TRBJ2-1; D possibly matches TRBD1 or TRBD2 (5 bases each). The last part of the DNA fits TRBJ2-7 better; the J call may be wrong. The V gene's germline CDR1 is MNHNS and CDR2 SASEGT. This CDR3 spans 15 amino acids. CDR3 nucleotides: TGTGCCAGCAGTACGGGGACCTCTCCCTACAATGAGCAGTACTTC. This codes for CASSTGTSPYNEQYF.

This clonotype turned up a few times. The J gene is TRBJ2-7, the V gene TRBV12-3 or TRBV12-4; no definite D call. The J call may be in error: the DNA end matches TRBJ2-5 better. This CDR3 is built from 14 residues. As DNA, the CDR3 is TGTGCCAGCAGTTATAACATCGCTCGGGAGACCCAGTACTTC. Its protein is CASSYNIARETQYF.

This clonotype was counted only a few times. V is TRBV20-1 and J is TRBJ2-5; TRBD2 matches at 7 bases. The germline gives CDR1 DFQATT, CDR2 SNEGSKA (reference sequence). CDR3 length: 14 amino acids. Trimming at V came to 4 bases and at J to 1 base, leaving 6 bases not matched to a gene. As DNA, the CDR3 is TGCAGTGCTATTTCCGGGAGGTTCCAAGAGACCCAGTACTTC. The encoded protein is CSAISGRFQETQYF.

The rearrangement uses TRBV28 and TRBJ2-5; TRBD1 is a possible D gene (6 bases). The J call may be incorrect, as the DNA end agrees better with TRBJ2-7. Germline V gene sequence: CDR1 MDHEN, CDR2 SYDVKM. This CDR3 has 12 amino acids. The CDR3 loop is CASRTGIGEQYF. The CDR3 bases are TGTGCCAGCAGAACAGGGATTGGCGAGCAGTACTTC.

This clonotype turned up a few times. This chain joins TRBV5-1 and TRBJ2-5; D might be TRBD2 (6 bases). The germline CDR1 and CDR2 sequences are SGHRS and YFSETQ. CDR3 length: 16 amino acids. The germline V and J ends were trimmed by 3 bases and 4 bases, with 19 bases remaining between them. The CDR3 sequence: CASSYSPGERRETQYF. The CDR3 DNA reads TGCGCCAGCAGCTACTCCCCGGGGGAAAGAAGAGAGACCCAGTACTTC.

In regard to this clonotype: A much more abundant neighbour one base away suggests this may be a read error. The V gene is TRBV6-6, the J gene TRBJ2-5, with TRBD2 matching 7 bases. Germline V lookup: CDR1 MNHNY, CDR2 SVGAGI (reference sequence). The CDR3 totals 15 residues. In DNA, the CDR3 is TGTGCCTGCAGTTCCGGAGCGGGGACTAAGGAGACCCAGTACTTC. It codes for CACSSGAGTKETQYF.

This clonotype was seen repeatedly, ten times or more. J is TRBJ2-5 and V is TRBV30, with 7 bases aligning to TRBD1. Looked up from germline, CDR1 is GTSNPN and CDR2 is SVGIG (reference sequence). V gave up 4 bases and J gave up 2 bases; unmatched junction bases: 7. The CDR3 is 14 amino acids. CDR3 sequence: CAWKVQGRQETQYF. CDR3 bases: TGTGCCTGGAAAGTACAGGGGCGACAAGAGACCCAGTACTTC.

The CDR3 here is CSATLSDTQYF. The CDR3 DNA sequence: TGCAGTGCCACCCTTTCCGATACGCAGTATTTT. The rearrangement joins TRBV20-1 to TRBJ2-3; D is unclear. In germline, CDR1 is DFQATT, CDR2 SNEGSKA (reference sequence). V lost 6 bases, J lost 6 bases, and 10 bases lay in between. The length of the CDR3 is 11 residues.

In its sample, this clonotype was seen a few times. CDR3 coding DNA: TGTGCCAGCAGCCAAGGGCAGACCAGCTCCTACAATGAGCAGTTCTTC. Its translation: CASSQGQTSSYNEQFF. The V call is TRBV4-2, the J call TRBJ2-1; D remains ambiguous. Trimming removed 1 base from V and 0 bases from J, with 10 bases in between. Germline CDR1 is LGHNA and CDR2 is YNFKEQ. The CDR3 runs 16 residues.

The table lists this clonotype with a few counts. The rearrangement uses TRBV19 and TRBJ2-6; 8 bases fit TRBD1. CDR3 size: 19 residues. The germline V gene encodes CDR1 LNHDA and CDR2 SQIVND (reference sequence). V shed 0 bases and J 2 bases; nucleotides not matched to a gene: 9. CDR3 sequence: CASSIEPWTGRTGANVLTF. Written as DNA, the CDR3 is TGTGCCAGTAGTATAGAGCCCTGGACAGGGAGAACTGGGGCCAACGTCCTGACTTTC. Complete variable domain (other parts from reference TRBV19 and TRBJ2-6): DGGITQSPKYLFRKEGQNVTLSCEQNLNHDAMYWYRQDPGQGLRLIYYSQIVNDFQKGDIAEGYSVSREKKESFPLTVTSAQKNPTAFYLCASSIEPWTGRTGANVLTFGAGSRLTVL.

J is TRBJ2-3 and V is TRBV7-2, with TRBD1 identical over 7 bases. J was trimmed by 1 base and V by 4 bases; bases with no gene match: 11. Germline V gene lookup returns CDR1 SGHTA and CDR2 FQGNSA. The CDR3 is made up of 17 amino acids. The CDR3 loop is CASSSKGSGQRTDTQYF. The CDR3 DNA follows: TGTGCCAGCAGCTCAAAGGGATCGGGACAGCGCACAGATACGCAGTATTTT.

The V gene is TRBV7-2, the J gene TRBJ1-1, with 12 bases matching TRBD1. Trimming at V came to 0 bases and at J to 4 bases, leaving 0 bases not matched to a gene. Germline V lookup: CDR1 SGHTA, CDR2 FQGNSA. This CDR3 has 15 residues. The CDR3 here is CASSLAGQGATEAFF. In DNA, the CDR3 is TGTGCCAGCAGCTTAGCGGGACAGGGGGCCACTGAAGCTTTCTTT.

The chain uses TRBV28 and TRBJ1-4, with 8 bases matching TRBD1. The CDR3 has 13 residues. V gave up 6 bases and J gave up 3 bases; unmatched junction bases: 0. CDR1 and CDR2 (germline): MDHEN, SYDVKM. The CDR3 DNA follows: TGTGCCAGCAGGACAGGGGCTAATGAAAAACTGTTTTTT. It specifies CASRTGANEKLFF.

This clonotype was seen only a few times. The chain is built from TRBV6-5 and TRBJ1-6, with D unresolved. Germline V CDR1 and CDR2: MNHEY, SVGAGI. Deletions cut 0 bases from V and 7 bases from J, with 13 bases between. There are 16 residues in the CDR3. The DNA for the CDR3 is TGTGCCAGCAGTTACTCAGACACACTCTCGAATTCACCCCTCCACTTT. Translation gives CASSYSDTLSNSPLHF.

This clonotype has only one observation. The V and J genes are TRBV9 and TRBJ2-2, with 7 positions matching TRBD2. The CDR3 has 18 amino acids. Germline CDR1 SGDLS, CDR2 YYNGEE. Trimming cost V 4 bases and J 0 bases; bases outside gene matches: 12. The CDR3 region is CASSQDQRGATNTGELFF. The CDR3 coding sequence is TGTGCCAGCAGCCAGGACCAGCGGGGCGCAACGAACACCGGGGAGCTGTTTTTT.

CDR3 amino acids: CASSLRGGQHYGYTF. The CDR3 DNA is TGTGCCAGCAGCCTAAGAGGGGGACAGCACTATGGCTACACCTTC. The chain combines TRBV14 with TRBJ1-2, with 7 nucleotides matching TRBD1. This CDR3 region has 15 residues. Trimming at V came to 4 bases and at J to 3 bases, leaving 8 bases not matched to a gene. CDR1 is SGHDN and CDR2 is FVKESK in the germline V gene.